A selection of T cell receptor beta chains follows, all from one sample in a study of radiotherapy plus CTLA-4 blockade in lung cancer. Profiling relied on immunoSEQ multiplex PCR, and the TCRdb table lists in-frame clones only, not all of them. The repertoire holds 50,000 or so clones, approximately 76% seen once, with around 10% in the top ten. The specimen was peripheral blood, collected from a patient treated with radiotherapy plus ipilimumab. The source is a human donor with non-small cell lung cancer who had stable disease on radiotherapy plus ipilimumab. Each CDR3 is given without its conserved first and last residue. D genes are given only for firm matches.

j_call	v_call	d_call	cdr3_aa
TRBJ1-3	TRBV6-1	.	ASTSQDFSGNTIY
TRBJ1-2	TRBV5-1	.	ASSSILDSNGYT
TRBJ1-6	TRBV4-3	.	ASSQDQQGTRSSPLH
TRBJ2-2	TRBV5-1	.	ASSLGLGRSGELF
TRBJ2-7	TRBV5-1	TRBD2	ASSSPDRPGLATGTYEQY
TRBJ2-5	TRBV7-2	TRBD2	ASSSRGGGGPGTQY
TRBJ1-6	TRBV12-5	TRBD1	ASGTGWDSQGTLH
TRBJ2-7	TRBV4-1	TRBD2	ASSRLAGEAYEQY
TRBJ1-6	TRBV5-1	.	ASSLEPRGANSPLH
TRBJ1-6	TRBV6-1	.	ASSERRGPNSPLH
TRBJ2-2	TRBV5-1	TRBD1	ASSLTPDRVDTGELF
TRBJ2-3	TRBV11-2	.	ASSVQSDTQY
TRBJ1-6	TRBV10-2	.	ASSDSRANSPLH
TRBJ1-1	TRBV6-5	TRBD1	ASSTPRQGGTEAF
TRBJ2-2	TRBV9	.	ASSPRKTNTGELF
TRBJ1-6	TRBV2	TRBD1	ASRDRQGAYSPLH
TRBJ2-7	TRBV5-4	.	ASSLGGAGYEQY
TRBJ2-1	TRBV11-2	TRBD1	ASSQGASSYNEQF